A single sample is the source of the 14 T cell receptor beta chains below, sequenced in a study of blood T cell repertoires in COVID-19. Only in-frame clones appear in the TCRdb table, and some are missing; sequencing was by immunoSEQ multiplex PCR. The sample includes about 50,000 clones, 89% of them seen just once. Sequenced: peripheral blood. These receptors were collected from a human donor in a cohort sampled during active COVID-19.

This clone was found a few times. V usage is TRBV9 and J usage is TRBJ1-2; a possible D gene is TRBD1 (6 bases). The CDR3 has 13 amino acids. V lost 4 bases to trimming and J lost 4 bases, with 11 bases between them. CDR1 is SGDLS, CDR2 YYNGEE, per germline. This CDR3 is CASSQDSAYGYTF. The CDR3 bases are TGTGCCAGCAGCCAGGACAGCGCCTATGGCTACACCTTC.

The V and J genes are TRBV7-9 and TRBJ2-7, with 7 positions matching TRBD1. V shed 2 bases, J shed 3 bases, and the junction held 4 bases outside the gene matches. The CDR3 extends over 14 amino acids. Germline V gene lookup returns CDR1 SEHNR and CDR2 FQNEAQ (reference sequence). The CDR3 nucleotides are TGTGCCAGCAGCTTAACAGGGGATTACTACGAGCAGTACTTC. Its protein is CASSLTGDYYEQYF.

This rearrangement joins TRBV18 to TRBJ2-3; 9 nucleotides agree with TRBD1. The CDR3 is made up of 17 amino acids. CDR1 KGHSH and CDR2 LQKENI come from the germline V gene. Losses at the gene ends were 6 bases for V and 1 base for J; bases not matched to a gene: 11. The chain's CDR3 is CASSRTNRGRGTDTQYF. The DNA for the CDR3 is TGTGCCAGCTCCCGGACGAACAGGGGGCGCGGCACAGATACGCAGTATTTT.

The genes are TRBV4-2 and TRBJ1-1; tentative D call: TRBD1 (5 bases). V was clipped by 1 base and J by 2 bases, with 17 bases between them. The CDR3 consists of 17 residues. From germline, CDR1 is LGHNA and CDR2 YNFKEQ. Here the CDR3 reads CASSQGIGAPSNTEAFF. CDR3 DNA sequence: TGTGCCAGCAGCCAAGGCATAGGGGCGCCCTCCAACACTGAAGCTTTCTTT.

The V gene is TRBV11-2, the J gene TRBJ1-5; tentative D call: TRBD1 (5 bases). The V and J ends lost 1 base and 3 bases respectively, with 7 bases between them. Per the germline V gene, CDR1 is SGHAT and CDR2 is FQNNGV. CDR3 length equals 14 residues. The CDR3 DNA reads TGTGCCAGCAGCTTAGCGACAGTCAATCAGCCCCAGCATTTT. It encodes CASSLATVNQPQHF.

The chain has TRBV4-2 and TRBJ2-7; D is unclear. Germline V gene data show CDR1 as LGHNA and CDR2 as YNFKEQ. The V end lost 2 bases, the J end lost 6 bases, and 11 bases lay between the germline ends. This CDR3 is 13 amino acids long. The CDR3 coding sequence is TGTGCCAGCAGCCAAATACAATCCCCCGAGCAGTACTTC. It yields the protein CASSQIQSPEQYF.

The chain combines TRBV19 with TRBJ1-2; maybe TRBD1 (6 bases). Trimming removed 4 bases at V and 3 bases at J, with 9 bases between. The CDR3 length is 13 residues. Germline V CDR1 and CDR2: LNHDA, SQIVND (reference sequence). CDR3 nucleotide sequence: TGTGCCAGTAGTACGGACAGAGACTATGGCTACACCTTC. This encodes CASSTDRDYGYTF.

The count of this clone is one. J is TRBJ1-2 and V is TRBV3-1 (or the pseudogene TRBV3-2); D perhaps matches TRBD1 (5 bases). V was shortened by 0 bases and J by 8 bases, with 13 bases between the two germline ends. CDR3 length: 14 residues. Germline V gene data show CDR1 as LGHDT and CDR2 as YNNKEL (reference sequence). The CDR3 is CASSQDLLGRGYTF. The DNA for the CDR3 is TGTGCCAGCAGCCAAGATCTTCTGGGGCGAGGCTACACCTTC.

J is TRBJ1-4 and V is TRBV6-5; 7 positions match TRBD1. The germline V gene encodes CDR1 MNHEY and CDR2 SVGAGI. The CDR3 covers 16 residues. The V and J ends lost 0 bases and 4 bases, in that order; junction bases with no gene match: 5. CDR3 loop: CASSYSNQGVNEKLFF. DNA for the CDR3: TGTGCCAGCAGTTACTCGAATCAGGGGGTTAATGAAAAACTGTTTTTT.

The rearrangement uses TRBV4-3 and TRBJ2-2, with a weak D call TRBD2 (5 bases). Trimming removed 3 bases from V and 6 bases from J, with 17 bases in between. Per germline, CDR1 LGHNA and CDR2 YSLEER. There are 16 residues in the CDR3. DNA of the CDR3: TGCGCCAGCAGCCAGTCAACTCCAGAGGGAGCCGGGGAGCTGTTTTTT. It is translated as CASSQSTPEGAGELFF.

This sequence joins TRBV27 and TRBJ2-1; D perhaps matches TRBD2 (7 bases). Germline CDR1 is MNHEY and CDR2 is SMNVEV (reference sequence). Trimming took off 5 bases at V and 4 bases at J, with 15 bases between the two ends. This CDR3 has 15 residues. The CDR3 spells CASSPRGGGYNEQFF. The CDR3 DNA is TGTGCCAGCAGTCCCCGAGGGGGAGGGTACAATGAGCAGTTCTTC.

The V call is TRBV28, the J call TRBJ1-4, with 9 bases lining up with TRBD1. Germline loops: CDR1 MDHEN, CDR2 SYDVKM. V lost 6 bases, J lost 6 bases, and 8 bases stayed unmatched. This CDR3 has 15 residues. The chain's CDR3 is CASSLGGQGDEKLFF. The CDR3 DNA follows: TGTGCCAGCAGCCTAGGGGGACAGGGTGATGAAAAACTGTTTTTT.

The chain employs TRBV6-5 and TRBJ1-4, with D maybe TRBD1 (6 bases). Germline CDR1 MNHEY, CDR2 SVGAGI. The CDR3 is 15 residues long. Between the trimmed V and J ends, which lost 5 bases and 7 bases, there was a span of 17 bases. The CDR3 coding sequence is TGTGCCAGCAGTACCCTTGGGGGGGCGGGTGAAAAACTGTTTTTT. This codes for CASSTLGGAGEKLFF.

The chain has TRBV6-2 or TRBV6-3 and TRBJ2-1; 12 bases fit TRBD2. The CDR3 has 17 amino acids. CDR1 MNHEY and CDR2 SVGEGT come from the germline V gene. V was pared by 2 bases and J by 6 bases, with 8 bases of the junction left unmatched. CDR3 coding DNA: TGTGCCAGCAGTTACACCCCTAGCGGGAGGGCCCTCAATGAGCAGTTCTTC. The encoded protein is CASSYTPSGRALNEQFF.